Each of the 9 T cell receptor beta chains below was sequenced from the same sample in a study of blood T cell repertoires in COVID-19. The table came from immunoSEQ multiplex PCR; TCRdb's copy has only in-frame clones and leaves some out. The sample holds some 200,000 clones, 80% to 90% seen once. The sample comprised peripheral blood. The source is a woman aged 55-75 years with COVID-19, enrolled during active disease.

The V call is TRBV6-4, the J call TRBJ2-1; perhaps TRBD2 as D (6 bases). V gave up 7 bases and J gave up 0 bases, with 19 bases separating them. The CDR3 runs 17 residues. Germline V lookup: CDR1 MRHNA, CDR2 SNTAGT. CDR3 sequence: CASTPFGGASSYNEQFF. For the CDR3, the DNA is TGTGCCAGCACCCCTTTTGGAGGGGCCTCCTCCTACAATGAGCAGTTCTTC.

The CDR3 loop is CSVERGTRSNEQFF. Written as DNA, the CDR3 is TGCAGCGTTGAGAGGGGGACTAGGTCAAATGAGCAGTTCTTC. The V and J genes are TRBV29-1 and TRBJ2-1; 8 bases line up with TRBD2. This CDR3 contains 14 residues. Trimming removed 3 bases from V and 7 bases from J; junction bases left unmatched: 8. Germline V gene sequence: CDR1 SQVTM, CDR2 ANQGSEA.

The chain carries TRBV7-2 and TRBJ2-7; 8 nucleotides align to TRBD1. Germline loops: CDR1 SGHTA, CDR2 FQGNSA. With V trimmed by 5 bases and J by 2 bases, 8 bases remained unmatched. The CDR3 covers 15 residues. The CDR3 bases are TGTGCCAGCAGCGTAGACAGGGGCCCAACCTACGAGCAGTACTTC. Translation gives CASSVDRGPTYEQYF. Together with reference TRBV7-2 and TRBJ2-7, the CDR3 gives the full variable domain: GAGVSQSPSNKVTEKGKDVELRCDPISGHTALYWYRQSLGQGLEFLIYFQGNSAPDKSGLPSDRFSAERTGGSVSTLTIQRTQQEDSAVYLCASSVDRGPTYEQYFGPGTRLTVT.

The CDR3 sequence is CASRFSGVAEAFF. In DNA, the CDR3 is TGCGCCAGCAGATTTTCAGGGGTGGCTGAAGCTTTCTTT. The chain is built from TRBV5-1 and TRBJ1-1, with D maybe TRBD1 (6 bases). The CDR3 length is 13 residues. Germline lookup yields CDR1 SGHRS and CDR2 YFSETQ. V lost 5 bases and J lost 6, with 14 bases in between.

The rearrangement uses TRBV15 and TRBJ1-4; unclear D gene. This CDR3 spans 15 amino acids. The germline V gene encodes CDR1 LNHNV and CDR2 YYDKDF (reference sequence). The V end was cut by 0 bases, the J end by 0 bases, with 5 bases between. CDR3: CATSRDTTTNEKLFF. The CDR3 coding sequence is TGTGCCACCAGCAGAGACACTACAACTAATGAAAAACTGTTTTTT.

This clone was recorded a few times. V is TRBV9 and J is TRBJ1-6; 10 nucleotides match TRBD1. The germline V gene has CDR1 SGDLS and CDR2 YYNGEE. The CDR3 consists of 14 residues. V shed 2 bases, J shed 8 bases, and the junction held 1 base outside the gene matches. The CDR3 DNA sequence: TGTGCCAGCAGCGTGGGACAGGGGCATTCACCCCTCCACTTT. This sequence encodes CASSVGQGHSPLHF.

The CDR3 bases are TGTGCCAGCTCTCTAGCGGGAGGGAGGAGCCCCTACAATGAGCAGTTCTTC. Encoded protein: CASSLAGGRSPYNEQFF. J is TRBJ2-1 and V is TRBV14; the match to TRBD2 covers 12 bases. This CDR3 comprises 17 residues. The germline V gene has CDR1 SGHDN and CDR2 FVKESK. V trimming: 8 bases; J trimming: 2 bases; junction bases outside the gene matches: 10. Full variable domain (missing parts from reference TRBV14 and TRBJ2-1): EAGVTQFPSHSVIEKGQTVTLRCDPISGHDNLYWYRRVMGKEIKFLLHFVKESKQDESGMPNNRFLAERTGGTYSTLKVQPAELEDSGVYFCASSLAGGRSPYNEQFFGPGTRLTVL.

The chain employs TRBV3-1 (or the pseudogene TRBV3-2) and TRBJ1-1; D may be TRBD1 (6 bases). The V gene's germline CDR1 is LGHDT and CDR2 YNNKEL (reference sequence). V was clipped by 3 bases and J by 11 bases, with 19 bases between them. The length of the CDR3 is 14 residues. DNA for the CDR3: TGTGCCAGCAGCCAGGTAGCCCCCAGGGGCGAGGCTTTCTTT. Its translation: CASSQVAPRGEAFF.

This chain joins TRBV5-4 and TRBJ1-4; the D is unclear. V dropped 4 bases and J dropped 6 bases, with 16 bases sitting between them. The CDR3 has 15 residues. Germline CDR1 and CDR2: SGHNT and YYREEE (reference sequence). The DNA of the CDR3 is TGTGCCAGCAGCCCGGGAGGGTTTTCTTATGAAAAACTGTTTTTT. The encoded protein is CASSPGGFSYEKLFF. Full variable domain (missing parts from reference TRBV5-4 and TRBJ1-4): ETGVTQSPTHLIKTRGQQVTLRCSSQSGHNTVSWYQQALGQGPQFIFQYYREEENGRGNFPPRFSGLQFPNYSSELNVNALELDDSALYLCASSPGGFSYEKLFFGSGTQLSVL.